This entry lists 2 T cell receptor beta chains sequenced from one sample in a study of T-cell memory formation after mild COVID-19. TCRdb called the 5' RACE reads again in MiXCR, with one record for every CDR3 protein. The table has hundreds of thousands of distinct CDR3 sequences, roughly 21% seen once. Sequences were obtained from PBMCs or a T cell subset sorted from them (not recorded which). Every receptor here comes from an adult woman who had mild COVID-19 (a few samples of this study predate the infection). Cell type and time point are not known.

This clonotype has a handful of counts. The chain employs TRBV29-1 and TRBJ1-2; D not certain. The CDR3 spans 13 residues. The germline gives CDR1 SQVTM, CDR2 ANQGSEA. V was pared by 0 bases and J by 4 bases, with 9 bases between. Here the CDR3 reads CSVEDGGSYGYTF. CDR3 bases: TGCAGCGTTGAAGATGGTGGCAGCTATGGCTACACCTTC.

This clonotype was found a few times. The chain is built from TRBV7-9 and TRBJ2-3; 11 bases are shared with TRBD2. Germline V gene lookup returns CDR1 SEHNR and CDR2 FQNEAQ (reference sequence). Losses at the gene ends were 5 bases for V and 6 bases for J; bases not matched to a gene: 16. This CDR3 comprises 18 residues. The CDR3 DNA follows: TGTGCCAGCAGCGCGAGAGGGACTAGCGGCGTACTTATTGATACGCAGTATTTT. Its protein product is CASSARGTSGVLIDTQYF.